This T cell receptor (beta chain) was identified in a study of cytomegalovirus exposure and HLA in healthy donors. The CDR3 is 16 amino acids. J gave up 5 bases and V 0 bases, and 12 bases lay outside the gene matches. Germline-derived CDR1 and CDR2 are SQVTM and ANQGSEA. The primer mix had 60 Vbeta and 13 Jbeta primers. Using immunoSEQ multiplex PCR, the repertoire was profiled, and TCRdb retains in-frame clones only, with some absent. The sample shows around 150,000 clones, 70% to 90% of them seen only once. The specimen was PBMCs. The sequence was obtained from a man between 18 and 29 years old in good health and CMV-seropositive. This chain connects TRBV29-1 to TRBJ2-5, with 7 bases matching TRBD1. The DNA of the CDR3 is TGCAGCGTTGAAGATCGGGTGACAGGGTCTAGGGAGACCCAGTACTTC. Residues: CSVEDRVTGSRETQYF.